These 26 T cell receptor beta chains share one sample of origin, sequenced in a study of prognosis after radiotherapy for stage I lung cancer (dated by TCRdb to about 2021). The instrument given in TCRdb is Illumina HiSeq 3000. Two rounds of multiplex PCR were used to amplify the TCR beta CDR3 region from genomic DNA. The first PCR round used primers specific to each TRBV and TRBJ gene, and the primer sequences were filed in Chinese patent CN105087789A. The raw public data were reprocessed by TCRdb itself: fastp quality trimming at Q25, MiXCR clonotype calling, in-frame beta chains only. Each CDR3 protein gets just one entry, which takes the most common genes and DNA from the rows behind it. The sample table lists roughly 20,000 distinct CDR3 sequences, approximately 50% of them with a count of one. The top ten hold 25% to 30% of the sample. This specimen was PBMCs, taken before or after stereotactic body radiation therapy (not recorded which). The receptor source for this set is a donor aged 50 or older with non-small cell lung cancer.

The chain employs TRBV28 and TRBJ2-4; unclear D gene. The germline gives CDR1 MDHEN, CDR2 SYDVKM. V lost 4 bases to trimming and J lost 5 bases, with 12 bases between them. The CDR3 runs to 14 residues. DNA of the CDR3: TGTGCCAGCAGTTCCCCCACAAGCCAAAACATTCAGTACTTC. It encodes CASSSPTSQNIQYF.

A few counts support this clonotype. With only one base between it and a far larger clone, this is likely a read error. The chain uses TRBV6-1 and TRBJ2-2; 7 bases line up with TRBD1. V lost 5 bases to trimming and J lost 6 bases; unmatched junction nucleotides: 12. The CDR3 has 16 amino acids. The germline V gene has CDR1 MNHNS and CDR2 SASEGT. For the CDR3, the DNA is TGTGCCAGCAGTTTCACCGGGACAGTGGAAGCCGGGGAGCTGTTTTTT. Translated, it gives CASSFTGTVEAGELFF.

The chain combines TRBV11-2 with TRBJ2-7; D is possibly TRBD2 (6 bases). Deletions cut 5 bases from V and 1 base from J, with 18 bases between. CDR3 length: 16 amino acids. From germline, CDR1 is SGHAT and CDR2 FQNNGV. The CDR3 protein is CASSDTPGSTSYEQYF. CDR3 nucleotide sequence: TGTGCCAGCAGCGATACCCCCGGGAGTACGTCCTACGAGCAGTACTTC.

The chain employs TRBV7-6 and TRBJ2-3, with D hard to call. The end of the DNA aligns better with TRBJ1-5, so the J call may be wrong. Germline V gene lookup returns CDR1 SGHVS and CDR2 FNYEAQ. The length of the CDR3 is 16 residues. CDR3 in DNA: TGTGCCAGCAGACCTGTGGTACTAGCGGTGGAGGATACGCAGCATTTT. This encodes CASRPVVLAVEDTQHF.

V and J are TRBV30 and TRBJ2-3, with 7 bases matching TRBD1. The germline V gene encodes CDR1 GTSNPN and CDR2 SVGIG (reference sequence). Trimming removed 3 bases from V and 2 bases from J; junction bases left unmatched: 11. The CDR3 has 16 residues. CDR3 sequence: CAWSPPGTVATDTQYF. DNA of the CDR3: TGTGCCTGGAGCCCTCCCGGGACAGTAGCCACAGATACGCAGTATTTT.

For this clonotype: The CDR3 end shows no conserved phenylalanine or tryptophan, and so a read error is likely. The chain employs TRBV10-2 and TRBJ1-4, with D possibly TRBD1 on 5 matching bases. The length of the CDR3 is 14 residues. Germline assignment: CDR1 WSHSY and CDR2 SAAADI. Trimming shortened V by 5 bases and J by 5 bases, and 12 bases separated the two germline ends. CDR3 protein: CASSSSGLNEKLFI. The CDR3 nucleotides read TGCGCCAGCAGTTCTTCAGGGCTAAATGAAAAACTGTTTATT.

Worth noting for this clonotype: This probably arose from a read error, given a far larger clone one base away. The CDR3 spells CASSLVRGRPRGETQYF. Here the CDR3 DNA reads TGTGCCAGCAGCTTAGTAAGAGGGAGGCCCCGGGGAGAGACCCAGTACTTC. V and J are TRBV7-9 and TRBJ2-5; the D gene is possibly TRBD2 (6 bases). V was pared by 1 base and J by 4 bases, with 19 bases between. Germline V lookup: CDR1 SEHNR, CDR2 FQNEAQ (reference sequence). The CDR3 runs 17 residues.

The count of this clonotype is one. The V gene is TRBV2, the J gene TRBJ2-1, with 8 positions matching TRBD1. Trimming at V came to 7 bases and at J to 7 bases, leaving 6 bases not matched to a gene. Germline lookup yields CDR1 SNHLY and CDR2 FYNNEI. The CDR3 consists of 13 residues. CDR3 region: CASNRDRTNEQFF. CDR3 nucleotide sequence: TGTGCCAGCAATCGGGACAGGACTAATGAGCAGTTCTTC.

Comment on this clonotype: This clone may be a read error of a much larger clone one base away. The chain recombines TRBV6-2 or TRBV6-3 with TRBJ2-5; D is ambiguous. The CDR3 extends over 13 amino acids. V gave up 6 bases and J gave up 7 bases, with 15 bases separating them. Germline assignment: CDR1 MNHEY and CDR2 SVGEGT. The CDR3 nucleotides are TGTGCCAGCAGAGTGAGCCGACTTGGGACCCAGTACTTC. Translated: CASRVSRLGTQYF.

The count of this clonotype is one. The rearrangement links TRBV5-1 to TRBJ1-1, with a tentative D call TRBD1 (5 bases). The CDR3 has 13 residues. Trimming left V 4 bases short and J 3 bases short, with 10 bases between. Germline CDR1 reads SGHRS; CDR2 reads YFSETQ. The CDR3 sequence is CASSDSVDTEAFF. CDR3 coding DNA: TGCGCCAGCAGCGACAGTGTGGACACTGAAGCTTTCTTT. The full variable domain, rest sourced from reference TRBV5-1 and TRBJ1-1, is KAGVTQTPRYLIKTRGQQVTLSCSPISGHRSVSWYQQTPGQGLQFLFEYFSETQRNKGNFPGRFSGRQFSNSRSEMNVSTLELGDSALYLCASSDSVDTEAFFGQGTRLTVV.

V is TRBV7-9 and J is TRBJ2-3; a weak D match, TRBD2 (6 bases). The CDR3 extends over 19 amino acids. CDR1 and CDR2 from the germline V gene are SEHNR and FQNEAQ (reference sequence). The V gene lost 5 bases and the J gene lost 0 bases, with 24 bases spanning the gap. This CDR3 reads CASSLGELARQASTDTQYF. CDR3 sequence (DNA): TGTGCCAGCAGCCTGGGGGAACTAGCTCGACAAGCTAGCACAGATACGCAGTATTTT.

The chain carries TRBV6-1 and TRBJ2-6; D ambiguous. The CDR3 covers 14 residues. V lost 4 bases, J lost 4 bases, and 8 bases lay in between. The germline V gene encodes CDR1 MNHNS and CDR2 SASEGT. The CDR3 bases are TGTGCCAGCAGTGCCCGGTCCGGGGCCAACGTCCTGACTTTC. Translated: CASSARSGANVLTF.

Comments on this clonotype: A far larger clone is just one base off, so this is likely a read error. This chain's CDR3 is CVSKGDRAYGYTF. The CDR3 nucleotides are TGTGTCAGCAAGGGGGACAGGGCCTATGGCTACACCTTC. The chain links TRBV6-9 to TRBJ1-2; 9 nucleotides align to TRBD1. The germline gives CDR1 MNHGY, CDR2 SVAAGI. This CDR3 has 13 amino acids.

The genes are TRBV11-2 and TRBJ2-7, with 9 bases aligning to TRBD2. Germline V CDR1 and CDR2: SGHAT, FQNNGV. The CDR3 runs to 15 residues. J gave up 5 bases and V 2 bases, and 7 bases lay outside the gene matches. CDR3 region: CASSLSAGGRDEQYF. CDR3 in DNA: TGTGCCAGCAGCTTATCGGCGGGAGGGAGGGACGAGCAGTACTTC.

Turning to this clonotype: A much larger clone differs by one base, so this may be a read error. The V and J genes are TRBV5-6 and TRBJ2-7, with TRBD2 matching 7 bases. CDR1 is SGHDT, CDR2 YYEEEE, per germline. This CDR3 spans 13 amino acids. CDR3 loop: CASSRTRSHDQYF. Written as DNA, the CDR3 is TGTGCCAGCAGCCGGACTAGGTCTCACGATCAGTACTTC.

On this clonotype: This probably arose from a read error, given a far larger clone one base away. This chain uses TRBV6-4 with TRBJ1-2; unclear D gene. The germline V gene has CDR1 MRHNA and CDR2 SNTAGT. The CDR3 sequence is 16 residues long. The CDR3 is CASSYSMFQDKDGYTF. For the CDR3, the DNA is TGTGCCAGCAGTTACTCGATGTTCCAGGATAAGGATGGCTACACCTTC.

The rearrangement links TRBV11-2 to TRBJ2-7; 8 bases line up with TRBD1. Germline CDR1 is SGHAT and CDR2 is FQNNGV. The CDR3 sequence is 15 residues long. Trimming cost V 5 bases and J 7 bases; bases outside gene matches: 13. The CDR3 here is CASSDTGTGRWEQYF. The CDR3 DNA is TGTGCCAGCAGCGATACCGGGACAGGCCGGTGGGAGCAGTACTTC. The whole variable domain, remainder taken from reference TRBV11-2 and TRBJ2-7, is EAGVAQSPRYKIIEKRQSVAFWCNPISGHATLYWYQQILGQGPKLLIQFQNNGVVDDSQLPKDRFSAERLKGVDSTLKIQPAKLEDSAVYLCASSDTGTGRWEQYFGPGTRLTVT.

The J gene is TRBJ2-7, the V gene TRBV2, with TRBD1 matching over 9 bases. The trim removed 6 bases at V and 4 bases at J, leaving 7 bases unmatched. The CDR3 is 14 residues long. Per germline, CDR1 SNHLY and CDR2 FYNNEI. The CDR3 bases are TGTGCCAGCAGCAGAGGGACAGGGAAATACGAGCAGTACTTC. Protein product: CASSRGTGKYEQYF.

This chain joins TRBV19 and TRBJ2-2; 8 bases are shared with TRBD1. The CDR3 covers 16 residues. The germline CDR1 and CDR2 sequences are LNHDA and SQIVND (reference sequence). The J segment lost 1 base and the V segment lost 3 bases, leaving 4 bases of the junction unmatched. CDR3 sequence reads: CASSITGTGNTGELFF. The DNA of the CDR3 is TGTGCCAGTAGTATTACCGGGACAGGGAACACCGGGGAGCTGTTTTTT.

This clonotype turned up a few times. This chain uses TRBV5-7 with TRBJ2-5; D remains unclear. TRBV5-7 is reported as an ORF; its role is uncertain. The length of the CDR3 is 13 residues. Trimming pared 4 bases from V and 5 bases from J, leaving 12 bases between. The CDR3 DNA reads TGTGCCAGCAGCGTGCAAGGGAATGAGACCCAGTACTTC. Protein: CASSVQGNETQYF.

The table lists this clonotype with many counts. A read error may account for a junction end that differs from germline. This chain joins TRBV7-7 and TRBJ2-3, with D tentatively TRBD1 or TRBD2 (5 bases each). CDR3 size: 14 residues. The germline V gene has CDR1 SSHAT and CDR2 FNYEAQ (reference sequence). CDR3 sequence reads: CASSAQPGPDTQYF. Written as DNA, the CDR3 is TGTGCTAGCAGCGCTCAACCGGGACCAGATACGCAGTATTTT.

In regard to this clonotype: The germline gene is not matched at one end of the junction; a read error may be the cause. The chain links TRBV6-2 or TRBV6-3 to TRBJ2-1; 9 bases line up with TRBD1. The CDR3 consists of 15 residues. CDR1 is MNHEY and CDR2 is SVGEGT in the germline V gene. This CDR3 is CAISSGTGGKNEQFF. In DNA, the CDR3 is TGTGCCATCAGTTCCGGTACAGGGGGCAAAAATGAGCAGTTCTTC.

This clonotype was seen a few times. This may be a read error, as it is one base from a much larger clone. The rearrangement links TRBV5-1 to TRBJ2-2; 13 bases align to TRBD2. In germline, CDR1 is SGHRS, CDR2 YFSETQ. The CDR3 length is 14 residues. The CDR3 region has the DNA TGCGCCAGCAGACTAGCGGGGGGGACCGGGGAGCTGTCTTTT. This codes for CASRLAGGTGELSF.

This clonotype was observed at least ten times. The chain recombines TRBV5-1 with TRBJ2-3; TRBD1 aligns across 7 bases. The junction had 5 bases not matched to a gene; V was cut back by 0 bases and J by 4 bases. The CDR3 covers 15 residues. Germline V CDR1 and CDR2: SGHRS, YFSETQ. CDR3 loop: CASSLGGGDADTQYF. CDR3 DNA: TGCGCCAGCAGCTTGGGAGGGGGCGATGCAGATACGCAGTATTTT. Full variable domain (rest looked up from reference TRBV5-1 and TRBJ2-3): KAGVTQTPRYLIKTRGQQVTLSCSPISGHRSVSWYQQTPGQGLQFLFEYFSETQRNKGNFPGRFSGRQFSNSRSEMNVSTLELGDSALYLCASSLGGGDADTQYFGPGTRLTVL.

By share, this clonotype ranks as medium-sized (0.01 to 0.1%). Here the CDR3 DNA reads TGTGCCAGCAGCTTAAGTAGGGGGATCTACGAGCAGTACTTC. This encodes CASSLSRGIYEQYF. V and J are TRBV11-2 and TRBJ2-7, with D possibly matching TRBD1 (6 bases). This CDR3 is built from 14 residues. CDR1 SGHAT and CDR2 FQNNGV come from the germline V gene. V was shortened by 2 bases and J by 3 bases, with 11 bases between the two germline ends.

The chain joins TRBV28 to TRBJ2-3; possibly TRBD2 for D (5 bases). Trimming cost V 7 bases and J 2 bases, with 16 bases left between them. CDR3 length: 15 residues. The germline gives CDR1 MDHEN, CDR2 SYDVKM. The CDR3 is CASIGSYSPTDTQYF. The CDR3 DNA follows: TGTGCCAGCATAGGGAGTTACTCCCCCACAGATACGCAGTATTTT.